This T cell receptor (beta chain) was documented in a study of cytomegalovirus exposure and HLA in healthy donors. Regarding this clone: The target antigen is unknown.

Data came from immunoSEQ multiplex PCR; TCRdb stores just in-frame clones and leaves some out. Here the sample spans 60,000 or so clones, about 91% being singletons. Separation from the roughly 600-subject first cohort characterized the roughly 120-subject validation cohort, to which the donors belonged. Whole-study findings and limits: In vitro work confirmed that a few CMV-associated chains recognize CMV antigens. Subsequent analysis found a tendency for first-cohort TCR clusters to co-occur within the 95 to 150 validation repertoires.

The germline gives CDR1 SEHNR, CDR2 FQNEAQ (reference sequence). The CDR3 sequence is 18 residues long. V was shortened by 4 bases and J by 7 bases, with 23 bases between the two germline ends. The sequence came from a woman younger than 35 in good health and CMV-seronegative. The sequenced sample was PBMCs. The chain carries TRBV7-9 and TRBJ1-6; D possibly corresponds to TRBD1 (6 bases). For the CDR3, the DNA is TGTGCCAGCAGCTGGGACACTGAAGGCGGTACAGAGAATTCACCCCTCCACTTT. Amino acid sequence: CASSWDTEGGTENSPLHF.